A single sample gave rise to the 10 T cell receptor beta chains below, sequenced in a study of CD8 T cells in ankylosing spondylitis. General study findings and limits: A TCR beta motif of several highly homologous variants seemed to mark ankylosing spondylitis blood.

Antigens of these TCRs are unknown. TCRdb analysed the 5' RACE reads with MiXCR anew, one entry per CDR3 protein. The sample records more than 500,000 distinct CDR3 sequences, approximately 5% being singletons. Sequencing was performed on blood, either unsorted or a sorted T cell fraction (not recorded which). The receptors were sampled from a male donor with ankylosing spondylitis.

This sequence joins TRBV5-4 and TRBJ1-1; TRBD1 matches 7 bases. CDR1 and CDR2 (germline): SGHNT, YYREEE (reference sequence). V shed 3 bases, J shed 0 bases, and the junction held 8 bases outside the gene matches. CDR3 length: 16 amino acids. The CDR3 loop reads CASSYRGGGLNTEAFF. CDR3 in DNA: TGTGCCAGCAGCTACAGGGGAGGAGGACTGAACACTGAAGCTTTCTTT.

This clonotype was counted at least ten times. This chain connects TRBV7-9 to TRBJ2-3; 7 nucleotides align to TRBD1. Per the germline V gene, CDR1 is SEHNR and CDR2 is FQNEAQ (reference sequence). The length of the CDR3 is 13 residues. J gave up 4 bases and V 5 bases, and 3 bases lay outside the gene matches. CDR3 in amino acids: CASSQQGSDTQYF. The CDR3 DNA is TGTGCCAGCAGCCAACAGGGGTCAGATACGCAGTATTTT. Together with reference TRBV7-9 and TRBJ2-3, the CDR3 gives the full variable domain: DTGVSQNPRHKITKRGQNVTFRCDPISEHNRLYWYRQTLGQGPEFLTYFQNEAQLEKSRLLSDRFSAERPKGSFSTLEIQRTEQGDSAMYLCASSQQGSDTQYFGPGTRLTVL.

This clonotype was picked up many times. J is TRBJ1-1 and V is TRBV5-1; no reliable D call. V lost 1 base, J lost 4 bases, and 11 bases lay in between. The CDR3 consists of 14 residues. The germline V gene encodes CDR1 SGHRS and CDR2 YFSETQ. The CDR3 DNA follows: TGCGCCAGCAGCTTGAGTTGGGAGGGCACTGAAGCTTTCTTT. Protein sequence: CASSLSWEGTEAFF.

The V call is TRBV18, the J call TRBJ2-7; a possible D gene is TRBD1 (5 bases). Trimming removed 2 bases at V and 0 bases at J, with 8 bases between. Germline V gives CDR1 KGHSH, CDR2 LQKENI. This CDR3 is 14 amino acids long. The CDR3 DNA sequence: TGTGCCAGCTCACCAGCCGACAGCTCCTACGAGCAGTACTTC. As protein: CASSPADSSYEQYF.

Only a few counts were recorded for this clonotype. The chain combines TRBV28 with TRBJ1-6, with D unresolved. Trimming removed 2 bases from V and 0 bases from J, with 5 bases in between. This CDR3 has 15 amino acids. The germline gives CDR1 MDHEN, CDR2 SYDVKM. CDR3 residues: CASSLVDSYNSPLHF. The CDR3 DNA reads as TGTGCCAGCAGTTTAGTAGACTCCTATAATTCACCCCTCCACTTT.

This clonotype came up a few times. The rearrangement uses TRBV15 and TRBJ1-1; TRBD1 matches at 8 bases. This CDR3 region has 15 residues. The V segment lost 4 bases and the J segment 4 bases; nucleotides outside the gene matches: 8. Looked up from germline, CDR1 is LNHNV and CDR2 is YYDKDF (reference sequence). The DNA for the CDR3 is TGTGCCACCAGCACAGGGGGCCCGGGGAGCACTGAAGCTTTCTTT. This codes for CATSTGGPGSTEAFF.

This clonotype was counted many times. J is TRBJ2-1 and V is TRBV4-3; D remains ambiguous. The germline V and J ends were trimmed by 0 bases and 1 base, with 10 bases remaining between them. The CDR3 length is 16 residues. CDR1 LGHNA and CDR2 YSLEER come from the germline V gene. The CDR3 protein is CASSQDSAASYNEQFF. CDR3 nucleotides: TGCGCCAGCAGCCAAGACTCGGCAGCGTCCTACAATGAGCAGTTCTTC.

This clonotype was seen ten or more times. The genes are TRBV6-5 and TRBJ1-6; D is ambiguous. The germline V and J ends were trimmed by 6 bases and 9 bases, with 9 bases remaining between them. The CDR3 consists of 12 residues. Germline assignment: CDR1 MNHEY and CDR2 SVGAGI. CDR3 in amino acids: CASSRRLSPLHF. The DNA for the CDR3 is TGTGCCAGCAGCCGACGTCTTTCACCCCTCCACTTT.

This clonotype was detected ten times or more. The chain couples TRBV20-1 to TRBJ1-6; 8 bases are a match to TRBD1. CDR3 size: 15 residues. The V and J ends lost 2 bases and 7 bases, in that order; junction bases with no gene match: 7. Germline loops: CDR1 DFQATT, CDR2 SNEGSKA (reference sequence). The CDR3 region is CSARKPGQENSPLHF. The CDR3 nucleotides are TGCAGTGCTAGAAAACCGGGACAGGAAAATTCACCCCTCCACTTT.

This clonotype was counted many times. The V gene is TRBV7-2, the J gene TRBJ2-2; D unclear. V lost 2 bases to trimming and J lost 7 bases, with 8 bases between them. This CDR3 comprises 13 residues. Germline V gene data show CDR1 as SGHTA and CDR2 as FQGNSA. CDR3: CASSLKPIGELFF. Here the CDR3 DNA reads TGTGCCAGCAGCTTAAAGCCCATCGGGGAGCTGTTTTTT.